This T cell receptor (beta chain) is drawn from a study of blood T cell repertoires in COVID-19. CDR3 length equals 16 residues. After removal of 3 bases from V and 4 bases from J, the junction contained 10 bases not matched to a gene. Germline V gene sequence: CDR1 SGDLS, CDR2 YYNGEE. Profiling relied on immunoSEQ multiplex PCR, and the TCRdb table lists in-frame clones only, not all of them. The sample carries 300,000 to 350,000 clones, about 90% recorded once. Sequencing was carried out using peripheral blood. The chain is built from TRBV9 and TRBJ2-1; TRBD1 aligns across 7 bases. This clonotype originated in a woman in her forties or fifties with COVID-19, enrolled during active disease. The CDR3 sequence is CASSAGSGTEYNEQFF. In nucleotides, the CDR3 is TGTGCCAGCAGCGCAGGTTCCGGGACAGAATACAATGAGCAGTTCTTC. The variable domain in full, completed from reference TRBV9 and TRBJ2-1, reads DSGVTQTPKHLITATGQRVTLRCSPRSGDLSVYWYQQSLDQGLQFLIQYYNGEERAKGNILERFSAQQFPDLHSELNLSSLELGDSALYFCASSAGSGTEYNEQFFGPGTRLTVL.